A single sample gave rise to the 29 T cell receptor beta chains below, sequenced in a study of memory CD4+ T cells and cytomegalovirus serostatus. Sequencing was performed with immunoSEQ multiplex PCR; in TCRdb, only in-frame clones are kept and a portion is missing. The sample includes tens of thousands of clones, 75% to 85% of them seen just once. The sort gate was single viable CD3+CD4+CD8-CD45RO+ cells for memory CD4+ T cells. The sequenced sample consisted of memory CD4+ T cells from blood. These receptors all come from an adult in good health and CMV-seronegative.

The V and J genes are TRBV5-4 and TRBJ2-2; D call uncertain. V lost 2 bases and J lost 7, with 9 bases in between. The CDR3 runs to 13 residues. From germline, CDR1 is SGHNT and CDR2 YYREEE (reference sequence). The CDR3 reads CASSFEGIGELFF. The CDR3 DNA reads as TGTGCCAGCAGCTTCGAAGGGATCGGGGAGCTGTTTTTT.

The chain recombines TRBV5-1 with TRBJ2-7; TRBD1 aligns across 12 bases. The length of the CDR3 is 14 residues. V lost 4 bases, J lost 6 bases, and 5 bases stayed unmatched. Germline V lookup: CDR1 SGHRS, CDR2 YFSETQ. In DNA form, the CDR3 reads TGCGCCAGCAGCGGGGGACAGGGGGCCCCCGAGCAGTACTTC. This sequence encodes CASSGGQGAPEQYF.

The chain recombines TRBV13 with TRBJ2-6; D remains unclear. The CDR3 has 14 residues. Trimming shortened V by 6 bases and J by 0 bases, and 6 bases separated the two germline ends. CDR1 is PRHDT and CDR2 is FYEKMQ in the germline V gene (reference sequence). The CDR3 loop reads CASSSASGANVLTF. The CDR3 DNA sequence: TGTGCCAGCAGTTCCGCCTCTGGGGCCAACGTCCTGACTTTC.

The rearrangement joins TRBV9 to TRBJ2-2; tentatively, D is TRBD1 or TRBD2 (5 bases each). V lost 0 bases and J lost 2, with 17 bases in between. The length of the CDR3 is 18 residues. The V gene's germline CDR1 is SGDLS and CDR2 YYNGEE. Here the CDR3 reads CASSVVGSRGPNTGELFF. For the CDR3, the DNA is TGTGCCAGCAGCGTAGTCGGCTCGAGGGGCCCTAACACCGGGGAGCTGTTTTTT. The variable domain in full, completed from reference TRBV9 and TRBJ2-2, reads DSGVTQTPKHLITATGQRVTLRCSPRSGDLSVYWYQQSLDQGLQFLIQYYNGEERAKGNILERFSAQQFPDLHSELNLSSLELGDSALYFCASSVVGSRGPNTGELFFGEGSRLTVL.

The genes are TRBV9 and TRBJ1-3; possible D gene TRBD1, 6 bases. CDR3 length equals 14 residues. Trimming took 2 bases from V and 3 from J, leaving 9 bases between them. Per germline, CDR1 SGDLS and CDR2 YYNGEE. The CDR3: CASSVGGLGNTIYF. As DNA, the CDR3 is TGTGCCAGCAGCGTTGGGGGGCTTGGAAACACCATATATTTT.

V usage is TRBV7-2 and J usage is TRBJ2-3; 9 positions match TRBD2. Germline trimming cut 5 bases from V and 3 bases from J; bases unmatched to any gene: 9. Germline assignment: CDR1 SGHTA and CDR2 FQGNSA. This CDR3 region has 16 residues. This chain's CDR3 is CASSLGAGGRTDTQYF. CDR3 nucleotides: TGTGCCAGCAGCCTGGGAGCGGGAGGCCGGACAGATACGCAGTATTTT. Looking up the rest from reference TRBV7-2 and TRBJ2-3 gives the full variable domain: GAGVSQSPSNKVTEKGKDVELRCDPISGHTALYWYRQSLGQGLEFLIYFQGNSAPDKSGLPSDRFSAERTGGSVSTLTIQRTQQEDSAVYLCASSLGAGGRTDTQYFGPGTRLTVL.

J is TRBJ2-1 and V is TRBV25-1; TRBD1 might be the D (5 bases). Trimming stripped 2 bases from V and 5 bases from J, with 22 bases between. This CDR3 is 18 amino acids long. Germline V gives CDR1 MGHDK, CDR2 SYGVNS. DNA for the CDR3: TGTGCCAGCAGTGAAGGTTCGTCAGGGTCTGTCATTGACAATGAGCAGTTCTTC. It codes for CASSEGSSGSVIDNEQFF.

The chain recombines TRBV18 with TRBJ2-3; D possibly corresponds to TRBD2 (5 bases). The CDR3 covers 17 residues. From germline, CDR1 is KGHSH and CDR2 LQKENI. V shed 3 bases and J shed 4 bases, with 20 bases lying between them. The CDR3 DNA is TGTGCCAGCTCACCCCCAATTACACACGCGGGCCCAGATACGCAGTATTTT. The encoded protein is CASSPPITHAGPDTQYF.

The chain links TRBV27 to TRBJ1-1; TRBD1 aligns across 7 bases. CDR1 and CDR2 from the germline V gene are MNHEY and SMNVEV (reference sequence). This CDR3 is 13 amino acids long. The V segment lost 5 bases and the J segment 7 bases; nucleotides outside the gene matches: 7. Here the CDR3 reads CASSTGTEVEAFF. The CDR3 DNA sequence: TGTGCCAGCAGTACGGGGACAGAGGTTGAAGCTTTCTTT.

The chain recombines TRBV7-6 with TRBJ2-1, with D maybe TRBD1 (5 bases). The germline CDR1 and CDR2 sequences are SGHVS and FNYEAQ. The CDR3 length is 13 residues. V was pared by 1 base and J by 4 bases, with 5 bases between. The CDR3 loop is CASSLDRYNEQFF. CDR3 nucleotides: TGTGCCAGCAGCTTAGACAGGTACAATGAGCAGTTCTTC.

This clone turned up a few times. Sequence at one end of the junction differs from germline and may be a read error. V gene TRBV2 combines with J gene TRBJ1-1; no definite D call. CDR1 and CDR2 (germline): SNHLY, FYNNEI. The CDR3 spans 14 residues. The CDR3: CASREAVLNTEAFF. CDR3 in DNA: TGTGCCAGCAGGGAAGCGGTGCTGAACACTGAAGCTTTCTTT.

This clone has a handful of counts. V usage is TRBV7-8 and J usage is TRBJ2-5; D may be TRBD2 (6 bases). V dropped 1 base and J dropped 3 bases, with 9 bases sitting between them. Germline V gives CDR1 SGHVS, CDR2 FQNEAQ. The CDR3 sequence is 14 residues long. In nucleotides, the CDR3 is TGTGCCAGCAGCTTAGGAAGGAGGGAAGAGACCCAGTACTTC. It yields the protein CASSLGRREETQYF.

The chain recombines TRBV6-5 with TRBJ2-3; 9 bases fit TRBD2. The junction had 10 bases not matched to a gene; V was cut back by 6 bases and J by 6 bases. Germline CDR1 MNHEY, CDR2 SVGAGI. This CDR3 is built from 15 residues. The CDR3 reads CASRPLASGTDTQYF. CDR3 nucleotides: TGTGCCAGCAGACCCTTAGCTAGCGGGACCGATACGCAGTATTTT.

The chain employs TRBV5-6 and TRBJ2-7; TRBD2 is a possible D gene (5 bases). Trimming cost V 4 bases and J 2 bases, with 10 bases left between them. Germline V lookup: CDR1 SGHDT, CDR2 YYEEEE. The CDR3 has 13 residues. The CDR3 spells CASSRPTTYEQYF. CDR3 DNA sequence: TGTGCCAGCAGCCGACCGACTACCTACGAGCAGTACTTC.

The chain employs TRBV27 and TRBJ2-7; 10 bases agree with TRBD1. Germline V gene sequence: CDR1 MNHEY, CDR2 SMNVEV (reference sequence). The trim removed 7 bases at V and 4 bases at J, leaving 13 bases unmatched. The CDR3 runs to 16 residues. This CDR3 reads CASTSPCLGQGYEQYF. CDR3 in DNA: TGTGCCAGCACCTCTCCTTGCCTGGGACAGGGGTACGAGCAGTACTTC.

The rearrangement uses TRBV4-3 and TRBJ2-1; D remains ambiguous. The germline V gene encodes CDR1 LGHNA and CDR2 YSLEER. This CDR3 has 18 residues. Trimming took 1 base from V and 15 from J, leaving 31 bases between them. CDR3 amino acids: CASSQGRSYEWDRCERFF. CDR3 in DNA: TGCGCCAGCAGCCAAGGCAGATCCTACGAATGGGATCGGTGCGAACGGTTCTTC.

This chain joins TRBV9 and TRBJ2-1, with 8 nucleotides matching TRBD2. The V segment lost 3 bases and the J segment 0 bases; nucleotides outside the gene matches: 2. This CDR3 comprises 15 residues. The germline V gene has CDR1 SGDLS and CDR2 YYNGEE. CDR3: CASSATSGSYNEQFF. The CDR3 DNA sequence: TGTGCCAGCAGCGCCACTAGCGGCTCCTACAATGAGCAGTTCTTC.

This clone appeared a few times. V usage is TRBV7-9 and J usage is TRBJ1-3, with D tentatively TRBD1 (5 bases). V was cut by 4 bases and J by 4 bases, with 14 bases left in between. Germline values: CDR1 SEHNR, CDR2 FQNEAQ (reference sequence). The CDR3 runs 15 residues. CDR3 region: CASSSKGIRGNTIYF. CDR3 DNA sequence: TGTGCCAGCAGCTCCAAGGGGATTCGGGGAAACACCATATATTTT.

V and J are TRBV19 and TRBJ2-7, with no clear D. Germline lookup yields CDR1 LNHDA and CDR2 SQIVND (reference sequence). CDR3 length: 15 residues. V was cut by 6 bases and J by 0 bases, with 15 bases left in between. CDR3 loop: CASRNNLKGSYEQYF. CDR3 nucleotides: TGTGCCAGTAGGAATAACCTCAAGGGCTCCTACGAGCAGTACTTC. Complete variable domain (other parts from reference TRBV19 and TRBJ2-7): DGGITQSPKYLFRKEGQNVTLSCEQNLNHDAMYWYRQDPGQGLRLIYYSQIVNDFQKGDIAEGYSVSREKKESFPLTVTSAQKNPTAFYLCASRNNLKGSYEQYFGPGTRLTVT.

The CDR3 loop is CASRDGQGVFQAFF. CDR3 nucleotide sequence: TGTGCCAGCAGGGATGGACAGGGGGTTTTTCAAGCTTTCTTT. This sequence joins TRBV6-6 and TRBJ1-1; 10 nucleotides align to TRBD1. The CDR3 spans 14 residues. Per germline, CDR1 MNHNY and CDR2 SVGAGI (reference sequence). V gave up 6 bases and J gave up 9 bases; unmatched junction bases: 10.

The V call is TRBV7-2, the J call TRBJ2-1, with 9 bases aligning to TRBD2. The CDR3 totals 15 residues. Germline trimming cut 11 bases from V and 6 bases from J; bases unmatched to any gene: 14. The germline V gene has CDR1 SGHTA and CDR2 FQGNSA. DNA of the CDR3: TGTGCCTCCGGGCCATCGGCTAGCGGGGCCAATGAGCAGTTCTTC. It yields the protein CASGPSASGANEQFF.

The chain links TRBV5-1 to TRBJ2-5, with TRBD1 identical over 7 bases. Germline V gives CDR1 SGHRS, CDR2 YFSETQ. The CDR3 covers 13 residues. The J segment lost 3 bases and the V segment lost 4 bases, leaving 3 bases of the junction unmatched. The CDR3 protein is CASSRDREETQYF. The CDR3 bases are TGCGCCAGCAGCCGGGACAGAGAAGAGACCCAGTACTTC.

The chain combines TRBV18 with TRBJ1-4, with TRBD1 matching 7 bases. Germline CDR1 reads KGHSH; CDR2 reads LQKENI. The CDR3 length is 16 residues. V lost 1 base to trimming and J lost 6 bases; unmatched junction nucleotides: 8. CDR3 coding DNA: TGTGCCAGCTCACCACGGGTACAGGGGACCGATGAAAAACTGTTTTTT. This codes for CASSPRVQGTDEKLFF.

This chain's CDR3 is CASSLGIASGGNEKLFF. In DNA form, the CDR3 reads TGCGCCAGCAGCTTGGGGATTGCTTCTGGGGGGAATGAAAAACTGTTTTTT. The genes are TRBV5-1 and TRBJ1-4, with a tentative D call TRBD1 (5 bases). Germline-derived CDR1 and CDR2 are SGHRS and YFSETQ. V dropped 0 bases and J dropped 5 bases, with 17 bases sitting between them. This CDR3 has 17 residues.

CDR3 sequence: CAISESTGSNQPQHF. The CDR3 region has the DNA TGTGCCATCAGTGAGTCGACAGGAAGCAATCAGCCCCAGCATTTT. The rearrangement links TRBV10-3 to TRBJ1-5, with a possible D match to TRBD1 (6 bases). Germline CDR1 and CDR2: ENHRY and SYGVKD. V lost 0 bases and J lost 1, with 7 bases in between. There are 15 residues in the CDR3.

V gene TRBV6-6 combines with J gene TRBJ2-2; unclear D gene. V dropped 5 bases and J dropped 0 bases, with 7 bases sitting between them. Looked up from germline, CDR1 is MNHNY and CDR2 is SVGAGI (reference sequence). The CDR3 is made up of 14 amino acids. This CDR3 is CASSKGTNTGELFF. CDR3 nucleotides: TGTGCCAGCAGTAAGGGAACGAACACCGGGGAGCTGTTTTTT.

The CDR3 nucleotides read TGTGCCAGTAGTGATTTGTACGAGCAGTACTTC. It is translated as CASSDLYEQYF. V is TRBV19 and J is TRBJ2-7; D is ambiguous. V was pared by 5 bases and J by 4 bases, with 6 bases between. Germline values: CDR1 LNHDA, CDR2 SQIVND (reference sequence). This CDR3 comprises 11 residues.

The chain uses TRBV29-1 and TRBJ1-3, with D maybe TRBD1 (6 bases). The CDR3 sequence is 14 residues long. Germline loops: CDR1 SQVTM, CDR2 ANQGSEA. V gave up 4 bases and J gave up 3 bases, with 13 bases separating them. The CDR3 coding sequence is TGCAGCGTTGCTGACAGGTTTAATGGAAACACCATATATTTT. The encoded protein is CSVADRFNGNTIYF.

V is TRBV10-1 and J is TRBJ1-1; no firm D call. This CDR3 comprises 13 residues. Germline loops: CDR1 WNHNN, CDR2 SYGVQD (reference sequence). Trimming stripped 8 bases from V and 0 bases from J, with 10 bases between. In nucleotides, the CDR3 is TGCGCCAGCTCTGCCTATTTGAACACTGAAGCTTTCTTT. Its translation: CASSAYLNTEAFF.